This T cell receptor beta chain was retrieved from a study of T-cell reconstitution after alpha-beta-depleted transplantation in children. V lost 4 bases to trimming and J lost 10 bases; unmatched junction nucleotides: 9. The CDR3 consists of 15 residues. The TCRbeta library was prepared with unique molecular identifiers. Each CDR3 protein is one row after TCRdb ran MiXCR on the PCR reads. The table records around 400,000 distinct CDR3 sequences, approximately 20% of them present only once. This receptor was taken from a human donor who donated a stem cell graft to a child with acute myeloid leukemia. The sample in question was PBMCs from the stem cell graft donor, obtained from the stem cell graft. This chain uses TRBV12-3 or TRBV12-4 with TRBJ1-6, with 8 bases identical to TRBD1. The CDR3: CASSYLSGGRSPLHF. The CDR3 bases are TGTGCCAGCAGTTACCTGTCAGGGGGCAGGTCACCCCTCCACTTT.